A selection of T cell receptor beta chains follows, all from one sample in a study of radiation and T cells in renal cell carcinoma. The data were produced by immunoSEQ multiplex PCR, yet TCRdb's version contains in-frame clones alone and is incomplete. The sample shows approximately 9,400 clones, around 56% of them seen only once. The sample in question was tumor tissue, obtained from a patient whose treatment was nephrectomy without radiotherapy. The receptors stem from a man aged 35 to 55 with renal cell carcinoma. CDR3s include the opening cysteine and the closing phenylalanine or tryptophan. The order of the fields is J gene, D gene, V gene, clone size, CDR3 protein, CDR3 DNA. A D gene is named only where the DNA matches it firmly. Clone size is given for some rows only: seen once, a few or many times, or a class if the clone is expanded.

j_call: TRBJ1-5
d_call: TRBD1
v_call: TRBV30
clone_size: .
cdr3_aa: CAWGDRDRGNQPQHF
cdr3_nt: TGTGCCTGGGGGGACCGGGACAGGGGCAATCAGCCCCAGCATTTT

j_call: TRBJ2-3
d_call: TRBD2
v_call: TRBV13
clone_size: medium-sized
cdr3_aa: CASSLAGTSGRTDTQYF
cdr3_nt: TGTGCCAGCAGCTTAGCCGGGACTAGCGGCCGCACAGATACGCAGTATTTT

j_call: TRBJ1-4
d_call: TRBD1
v_call: TRBV13
clone_size: .
cdr3_aa: CASSSGGPSTEKLFF
cdr3_nt: TGTGCCAGCAGCTCAGGGGGCCCCTCTACAGAAAAACTGTTTTTT

j_call: TRBJ2-1
d_call: .
v_call: TRBV6-6
clone_size: few
cdr3_aa: CASSQGPSNEQFF
cdr3_nt: TGTGCCAGCAGTCAAGGGCCGTCCAATGAGCAGTTCTTC

j_call: TRBJ1-5
d_call: .
v_call: TRBV10-3
clone_size: .
cdr3_aa: CAISESSDSNQPQHF
cdr3_nt: TGTGCCATCAGTGAGTCGTCGGATAGCAATCAGCCCCAGCATTTT

j_call: TRBJ1-6
d_call: .
v_call: TRBV30
clone_size: .
cdr3_aa: CAWSVGRSGNSPLHF
cdr3_nt: TGTGCCTGGAGTGTCGGCAGGTCGGGCAATTCACCCCTCCACTTT

j_call: TRBJ2-5
d_call: .
v_call: TRBV4-1
clone_size: once
cdr3_aa: CASSLDEGPRETQYF
cdr3_nt: TGCGCCAGCAGCCTCGATGAAGGGCCGAGAGAGACCCAGTACTTC

j_call: TRBJ1-5
d_call: TRBD1
v_call: TRBV2
clone_size: few
cdr3_aa: CASREDRGALPQHF
cdr3_nt: TGTGCCAGCAGGGAGGACAGGGGGGCGTTGCCCCAGCATTTT

j_call: TRBJ2-7
d_call: TRBD2
v_call: TRBV27
clone_size: hyperexpanded
cdr3_aa: CASSPGLAAFNFYEQYF
cdr3_nt: TGTGCCAGCAGTCCGGGACTAGCGGCTTTCAACTTCTACGAGCAGTACTTC

j_call: TRBJ1-5
d_call: .
v_call: TRBV6-1
clone_size: .
cdr3_aa: CASSPRDGNQPQHF
cdr3_nt: TGTGCCAGCAGTCCCCGGGACGGGAATCAGCCCCAGCATTTT

j_call: TRBJ1-2
d_call: .
v_call: TRBV2
clone_size: .
cdr3_aa: CARMDSHYGYTF
cdr3_nt: TGTGCCAGAATGGACTCGCACTATGGCTACACCTTC

j_call: TRBJ1-1
d_call: .
v_call: TRBV9
clone_size: few
cdr3_aa: CASSVDPTGEAFF
cdr3_nt: TGTGCCAGCAGCGTAGATCCAACTGGAGAAGCTTTCTTT

j_call: TRBJ2-7
d_call: .
v_call: TRBV29-1
clone_size: .
cdr3_aa: CSVVDGRANRANEQYF
cdr3_nt: TGCAGCGTTGTTGACGGACGGGCTAACAGGGCCAACGAGCAGTACTTC

j_call: TRBJ2-3
d_call: .
v_call: TRBV29-1
clone_size: .
cdr3_aa: CSVVGAGSTDTQYF
cdr3_nt: TGCAGCGTTGTCGGTGCGGGGAGCACAGATACGCAGTATTTT

j_call: TRBJ1-2
d_call: .
v_call: TRBV7-6
clone_size: .
cdr3_aa: CASSLDQGSYGYTF
cdr3_nt: TGTGCCAGCAGCTTAGATCAGGGGAGCTATGGCTACACCTTC

j_call: TRBJ2-1
d_call: TRBD2
v_call: TRBV5-8
clone_size: medium-sized
cdr3_aa: CASSFSSGSRNEQFF
cdr3_nt: TGTGCCAGCAGCTTTTCTAGCGGGAGTCGAAATGAGCAGTTCTTC

j_call: TRBJ2-5
d_call: TRBD2
v_call: TRBV19
clone_size: .
cdr3_aa: CASSLAGGPRETQYF
cdr3_nt: TGTGCCAGTAGTCTAGCGGGAGGGCCGCGTGAGACCCAGTACTTC

j_call: TRBJ1-1
d_call: TRBD1
v_call: TRBV12-5
clone_size: few
cdr3_aa: CASGRTGDTEAFF
cdr3_nt: TGTGCTAGTGGTCGGACAGGGGACACTGAAGCTTTCTTT

j_call: TRBJ2-1
d_call: .
v_call: TRBV5-1
clone_size: .
cdr3_aa: CASSLGRGAYNEQFF
cdr3_nt: TGCGCCAGCAGCTTAGGGCGGGGCGCTTACAATGAGCAGTTCTTC

j_call: TRBJ1-1
d_call: .
v_call: TRBV6-1
clone_size: few
cdr3_aa: CASSATRDRVGEAFF
cdr3_nt: TGTGCCAGCAGTGCTACCCGGGACCGAGTAGGTGAAGCTTTCTTT

j_call: TRBJ1-2
d_call: TRBD1
v_call: TRBV19
clone_size: .
cdr3_aa: CASSPQRTGPLGYTF
cdr3_nt: TGTGCCAGTAGTCCCCAGAGGACAGGGCCCCTTGGCTACACCTTC

j_call: TRBJ1-5
d_call: TRBD1
v_call: TRBV6-5
clone_size: few
cdr3_aa: CASRAGGANQPQHF
cdr3_nt: TGTGCCAGCAGAGCAGGGGGCGCCAATCAGCCCCAGCATTTT

j_call: TRBJ2-3
d_call: TRBD2
v_call: TRBV7-2
clone_size: .
cdr3_aa: CASSPGLAGVTDTQYF
cdr3_nt: TGTGCCAGCAGCCCGGGACTAGCGGGGGTCACAGATACGCAGTATTTT

j_call: TRBJ1-2
d_call: .
v_call: TRBV7-2
clone_size: .
cdr3_aa: CASSLRFSSGSSGYTF
cdr3_nt: TGTGCCAGCAGCTTACGCTTTTCGTCGGGGTCCTCTGGCTACACCTTC

j_call: TRBJ2-3
d_call: TRBD1
v_call: TRBV9
clone_size: .
cdr3_aa: CASSSYGDSSTDTQYF
cdr3_nt: TGTGCCAGCAGCTCCTACGGGGACAGCAGCACAGATACGCAGTATTTT

j_call: TRBJ1-4
d_call: .
v_call: TRBV6-1
clone_size: .
cdr3_aa: CASSEVQKGQLFF
cdr3_nt: TGTGCCAGCAGTGAAGTACAAAAGGGGCAACTGTTTTTT

j_call: TRBJ1-1
d_call: TRBD1
v_call: TRBV6-5
clone_size: .
cdr3_aa: CASNFRGRGTEAFF
cdr3_nt: TGTGCCAGCAATTTCAGGGGGCGCGGCACTGAAGCTTTCTTT

j_call: TRBJ2-5
d_call: TRBD1
v_call: TRBV9
clone_size: .
cdr3_aa: CASSAHRGHQETQYF
cdr3_nt: TGTGCCAGCAGCGCCCACAGGGGACACCAAGAGACCCAGTACTTC

j_call: TRBJ2-1
d_call: TRBD2
v_call: TRBV5-4
clone_size: .
cdr3_aa: CASSSRTSGAYNEQFF
cdr3_nt: TGTGCCAGCAGCTCCCGGACTAGCGGGGCCTACAATGAGCAGTTCTTC

j_call: TRBJ2-1
d_call: .
v_call: TRBV28
clone_size: .
cdr3_aa: CASSFLETALGIDEQFF
cdr3_nt: TGTGCCAGCAGTTTCCTAGAGACAGCCTTAGGGATCGATGAGCAGTTCTTC

j_call: TRBJ1-1
d_call: .
v_call: TRBV4-1
clone_size: .
cdr3_aa: CASSQEPQAMNTEAFF
cdr3_nt: TGCGCCAGCAGCCAAGAGCCGCAGGCTATGAACACTGAAGCTTTCTTT

j_call: TRBJ1-1
d_call: TRBD1
v_call: TRBV7-2
clone_size: .
cdr3_aa: CASSPPTGIRYTEAFF
cdr3_nt: TGTGCCAGCAGCCCCCCGACAGGGATACGGTACACTGAAGCTTTCTTT